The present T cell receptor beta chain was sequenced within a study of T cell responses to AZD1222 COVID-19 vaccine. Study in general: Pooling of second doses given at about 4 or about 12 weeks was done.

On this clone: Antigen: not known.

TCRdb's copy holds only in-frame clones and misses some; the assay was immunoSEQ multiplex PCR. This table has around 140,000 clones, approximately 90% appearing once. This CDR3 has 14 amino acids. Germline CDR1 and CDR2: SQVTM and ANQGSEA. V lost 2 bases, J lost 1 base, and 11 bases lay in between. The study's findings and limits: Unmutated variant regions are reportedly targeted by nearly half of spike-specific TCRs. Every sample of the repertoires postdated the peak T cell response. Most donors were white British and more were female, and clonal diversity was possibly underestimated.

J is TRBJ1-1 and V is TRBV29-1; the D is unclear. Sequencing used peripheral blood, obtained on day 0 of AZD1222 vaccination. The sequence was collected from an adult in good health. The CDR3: CSVELGLRNTEAFF. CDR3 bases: TGCAGCGTTGAACTAGGACTCAGGAACACTGAAGCTTTCTTT.